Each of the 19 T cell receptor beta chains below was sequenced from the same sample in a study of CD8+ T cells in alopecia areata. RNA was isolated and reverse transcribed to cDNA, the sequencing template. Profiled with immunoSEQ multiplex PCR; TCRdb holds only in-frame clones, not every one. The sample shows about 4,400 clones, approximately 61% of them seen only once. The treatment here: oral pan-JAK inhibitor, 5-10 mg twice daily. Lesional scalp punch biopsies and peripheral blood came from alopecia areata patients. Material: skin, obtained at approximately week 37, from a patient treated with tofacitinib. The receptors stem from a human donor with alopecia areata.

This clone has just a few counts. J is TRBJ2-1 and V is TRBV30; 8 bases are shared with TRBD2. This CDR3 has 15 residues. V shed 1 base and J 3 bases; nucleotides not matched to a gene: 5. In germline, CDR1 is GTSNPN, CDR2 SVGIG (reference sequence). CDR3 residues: CAWSGRLALYNEQFF. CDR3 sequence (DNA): TGTGCCTGGAGTGGTAGACTAGCGCTCTACAATGAGCAGTTCTTC.

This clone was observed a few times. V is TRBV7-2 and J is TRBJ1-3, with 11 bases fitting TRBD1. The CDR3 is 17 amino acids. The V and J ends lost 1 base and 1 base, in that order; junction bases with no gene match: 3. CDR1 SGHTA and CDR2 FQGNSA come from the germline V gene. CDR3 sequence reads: CASSLGGQGVSGNTIYF. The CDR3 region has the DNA TGTGCCAGCAGCTTAGGGGGACAGGGGGTTTCTGGAAACACCATATATTTT.

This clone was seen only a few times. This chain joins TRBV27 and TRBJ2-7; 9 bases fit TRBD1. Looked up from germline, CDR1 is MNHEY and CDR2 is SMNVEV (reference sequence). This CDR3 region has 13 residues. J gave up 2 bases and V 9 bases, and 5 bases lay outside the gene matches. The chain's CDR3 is CARGGQGAYEQYF. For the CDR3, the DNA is TGTGCCAGAGGGGGACAGGGAGCCTACGAGCAGTACTTC.

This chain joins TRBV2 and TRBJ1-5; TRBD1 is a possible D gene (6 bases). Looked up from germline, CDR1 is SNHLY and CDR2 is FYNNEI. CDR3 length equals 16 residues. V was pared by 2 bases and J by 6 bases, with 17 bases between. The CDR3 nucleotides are TGTGCCAGCAGTGAACATATGGGGGCAGGCCGTCAGCCCCAGCATTTT. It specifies CASSEHMGAGRQPQHF.

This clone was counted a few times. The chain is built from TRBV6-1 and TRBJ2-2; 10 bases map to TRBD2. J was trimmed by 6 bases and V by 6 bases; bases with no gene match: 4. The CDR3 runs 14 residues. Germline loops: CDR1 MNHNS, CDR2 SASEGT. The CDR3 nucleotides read TGTGCCAGCAGAGCGGGAGGGGACGCCGGGGAGCTGTTTTTT. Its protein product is CASRAGGDAGELFF.

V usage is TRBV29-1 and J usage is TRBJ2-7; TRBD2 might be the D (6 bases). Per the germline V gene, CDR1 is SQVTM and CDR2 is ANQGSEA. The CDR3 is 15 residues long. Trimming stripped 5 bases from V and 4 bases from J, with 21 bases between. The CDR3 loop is CSVLPAGTGAYEQYF. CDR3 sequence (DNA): TGCAGCGTTCTCCCCGCCGGGACTGGGGCGTACGAGCAGTACTTC.

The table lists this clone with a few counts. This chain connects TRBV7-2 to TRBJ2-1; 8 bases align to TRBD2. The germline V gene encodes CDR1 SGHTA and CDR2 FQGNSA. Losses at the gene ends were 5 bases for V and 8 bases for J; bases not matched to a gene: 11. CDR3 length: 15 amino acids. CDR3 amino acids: CASSPTWGTRDEQFF. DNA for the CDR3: TGTGCCAGCAGCCCAACTTGGGGGACTAGAGATGAGCAGTTCTTC.

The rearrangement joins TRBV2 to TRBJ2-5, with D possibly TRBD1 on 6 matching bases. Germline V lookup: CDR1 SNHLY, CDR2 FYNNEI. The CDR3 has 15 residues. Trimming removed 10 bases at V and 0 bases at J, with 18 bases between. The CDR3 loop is CAILRGSGYQETQYF. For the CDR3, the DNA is TGTGCCATTCTGAGGGGGAGTGGGTACCAAGAGACCCAGTACTTC. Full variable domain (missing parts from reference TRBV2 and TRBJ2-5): EPEVTQTPSHQVTQMGQEVILRCVPISNHLYFYWYRQILGQKVEFLVSFYNNEISEKSEIFDDQFSVERPDGSNFTLKIRSTKLEDSAMYFCAILRGSGYQETQYFGPGTRLLVL.

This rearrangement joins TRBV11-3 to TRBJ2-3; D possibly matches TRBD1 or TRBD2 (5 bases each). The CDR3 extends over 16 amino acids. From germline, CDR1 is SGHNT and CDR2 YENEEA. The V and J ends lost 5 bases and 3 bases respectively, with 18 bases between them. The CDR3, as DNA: TGTGCCAGCAGCCCCTCCCAGGGCTCGGGGACAGATACGCAGTATTTT. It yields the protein CASSPSQGSGTDTQYF.

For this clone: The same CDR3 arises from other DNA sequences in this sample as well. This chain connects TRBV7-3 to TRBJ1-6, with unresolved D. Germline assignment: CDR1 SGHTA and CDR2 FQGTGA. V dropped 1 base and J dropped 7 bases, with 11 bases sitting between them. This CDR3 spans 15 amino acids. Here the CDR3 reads CASSLNGPGNSPLHF. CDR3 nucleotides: TGTGCCAGCAGCTTAAATGGTCCGGGGAATTCACCCCTCCACTTT.

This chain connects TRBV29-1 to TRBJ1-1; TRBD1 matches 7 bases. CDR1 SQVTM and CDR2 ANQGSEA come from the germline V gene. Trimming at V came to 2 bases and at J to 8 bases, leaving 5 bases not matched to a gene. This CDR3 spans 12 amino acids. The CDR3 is CSVEPGTAEAFF. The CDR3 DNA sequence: TGCAGCGTTGAACCCGGGACAGCAGAAGCTTTCTTT.

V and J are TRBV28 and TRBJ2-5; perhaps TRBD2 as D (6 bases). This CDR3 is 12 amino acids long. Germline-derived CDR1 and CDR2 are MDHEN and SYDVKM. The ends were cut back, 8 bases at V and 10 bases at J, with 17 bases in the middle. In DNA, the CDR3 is TGTGCCAGCGGGCCATCTGGGGAGGACCAGTACTTC. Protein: CASGPSGEDQYF. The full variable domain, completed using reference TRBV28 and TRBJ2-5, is DVKVTQSSRYLVKRTGEKVFLECVQDMDHENMFWYRQDPGLGLRLIYFSYDVKMKEKGDIPEGYSVSREKKERFSLILESASTNQTSMYLCASGPSGEDQYFGPGTRLLVL.

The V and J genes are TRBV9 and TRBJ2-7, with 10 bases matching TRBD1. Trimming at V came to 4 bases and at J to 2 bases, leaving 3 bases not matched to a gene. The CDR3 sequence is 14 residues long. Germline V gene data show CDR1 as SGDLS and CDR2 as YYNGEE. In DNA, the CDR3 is TGTGCCAGCAGCTTCGGGACAGGGGCCTACGAGCAGTACTTC. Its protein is CASSFGTGAYEQYF.

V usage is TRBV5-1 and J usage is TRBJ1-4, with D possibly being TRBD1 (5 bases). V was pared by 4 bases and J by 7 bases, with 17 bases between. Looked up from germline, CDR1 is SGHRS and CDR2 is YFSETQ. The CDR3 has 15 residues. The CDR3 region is CASSPSGSGGEKLFF. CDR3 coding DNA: TGCGCCAGCAGCCCCTCAGGGTCAGGAGGTGAAAAACTGTTTTTT.

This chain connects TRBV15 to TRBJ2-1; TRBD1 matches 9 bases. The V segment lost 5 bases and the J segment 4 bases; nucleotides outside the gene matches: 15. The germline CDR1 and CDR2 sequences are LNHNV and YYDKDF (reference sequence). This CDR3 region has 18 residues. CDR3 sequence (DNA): TGTGCCACCAGCGGTTACGGCACCGGGACAGGGATATACAATGAGCAGTTCTTC. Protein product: CATSGYGTGTGIYNEQFF.

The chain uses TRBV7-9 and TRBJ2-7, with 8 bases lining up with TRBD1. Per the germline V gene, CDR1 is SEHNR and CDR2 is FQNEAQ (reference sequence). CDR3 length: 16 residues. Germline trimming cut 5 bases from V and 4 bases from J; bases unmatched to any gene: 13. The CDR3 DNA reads TGTGCCAGCAGCCCGAAACAGGGACAGGCGGGTTACGAGCAGTACTTC. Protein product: CASSPKQGQAGYEQYF.

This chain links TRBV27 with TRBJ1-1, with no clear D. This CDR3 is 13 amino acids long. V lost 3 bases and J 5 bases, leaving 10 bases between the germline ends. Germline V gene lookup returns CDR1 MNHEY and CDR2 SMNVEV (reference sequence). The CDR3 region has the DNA TGTGCCAGCAGTTTGGTGGGGAAAACTGAAGCTTTCTTT. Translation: CASSLVGKTEAFF.

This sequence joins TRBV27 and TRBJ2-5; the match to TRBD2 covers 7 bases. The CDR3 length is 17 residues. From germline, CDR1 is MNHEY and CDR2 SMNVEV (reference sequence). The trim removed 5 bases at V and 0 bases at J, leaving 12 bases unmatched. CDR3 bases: TGTGCCAGCAGTCAGACGTGGGCGGGAGAGTACCAAGAGACCCAGTACTTC. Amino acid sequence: CASSQTWAGEYQETQYF.

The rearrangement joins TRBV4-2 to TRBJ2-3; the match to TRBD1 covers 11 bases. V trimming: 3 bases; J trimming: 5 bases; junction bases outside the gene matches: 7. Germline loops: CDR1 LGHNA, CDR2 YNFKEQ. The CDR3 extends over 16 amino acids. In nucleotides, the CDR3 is TGTGCCAGCAGCCACAGACGGACAGGGGGCCTAGATACGCAGTATTTT. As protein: CASSHRRTGGLDTQYF.